This T cell receptor beta chain originates from a study of blood T cell repertoires in COVID-19. Study information: The United States, Italy and Spain supplied acute and convalescent COVID-19 samples. Nucleic acid was either cDNA or gDNA, and it came from T cells, B-cell-depleted T cells, or PBMCs.

Per the original methods: Amplified reference gene primers provided the basis for estimating nucleated cell counts. Profiling relied on immunoSEQ multiplex PCR, and the TCRdb table lists in-frame clones only, not all of them. V and J calls and clone size follow that table, whereas D and trimming were derived from the DNA. The repertoire includes more than 300,000 clones, around 90% of them detected once, and more than 0.95% sits in the top ten. Study members were between roughly 18 and 100 years old and lived in some 26 US regions. Looked up from germline, CDR1 is SEHNR and CDR2 is FQNEAQ (reference sequence). CDR3 length equals 19 residues. V lost 0 bases to trimming and J lost 2 bases; unmatched junction nucleotides: 9.

Sequencing was carried out using PBMCs or T cells enriched from blood (not recorded which). V and J are TRBV7-9 and TRBJ2-3, with 12 bases aligning to TRBD2. The receptor was isolated from a woman under 30 who had recovered from COVID-19. DNA of the CDR3: TGTGCCAGCAGCTTAGCGTCCCTAGCGGGGGGGGACGACACAGATACGCAGTATTTT. It codes for CASSLASLAGGDDTDTQYF.